These 10 T cell receptor beta chains were sequenced from one sample in a study of T cell clonotyping in hematopoietic cell transplantation. Time point here: recipient sample about 28 days before transplant, after cytoreduction. Repertoires were generated with immunoSEQ multiplex PCR, while TCRdb's copy carries only in-frame clones and drops some. The sample shows roughly 30,000 clones, about 74% of them seen only once. This specimen consisted of peripheral blood mononuclear cells, obtained before stem cell transplant. These receptors were taken from a woman in her 30s with chronic myeloid leukemia. Some clones in this sample may be carry-over from other donors' samples.

This chain uses TRBV5-1 with TRBJ2-5; 7 bases fit TRBD2. In germline, CDR1 is SGHRS, CDR2 YFSETQ. The CDR3 length is 15 residues. V shed 0 bases, J shed 2 bases, and the junction held 4 bases outside the gene matches. The chain's CDR3 is CASSLAPGGQETQYF. DNA for the CDR3: TGCGCCAGCAGCTTGGCCCCCGGGGGGCAAGAGACCCAGTACTTC.

The genes are TRBV30 and TRBJ2-7; TRBD2 might be the D (6 bases). V lost 1 base, J lost 6 bases, and 10 bases lay in between. Germline assignment: CDR1 GTSNPN and CDR2 SVGIG (reference sequence). CDR3 length: 12 residues. The CDR3 nucleotides read TGTGCCTGGAGTGACGGGAGAGGCGAGCAGTACGTC. Translation: CAWSDGRGEQYV.

This chain connects TRBV6-5 to TRBJ1-1; D remains ambiguous. Between the trimmed V and J ends, which lost 0 bases and 5 bases, there was a span of 16 bases. CDR1 is MNHEY, CDR2 SVGAGI, per germline. This CDR3 is 16 amino acids long. The chain's CDR3 is CASSYSMMEGGTEAFF. CDR3 nucleotide sequence: TGTGCCAGCAGTTACTCGATGATGGAGGGCGGGACTGAAGCTTTCTTT.

The chain joins TRBV6-1 to TRBJ2-3; D is undetermined. The CDR3 covers 14 residues. Germline V CDR1 and CDR2: MNHNS, SASEGT. Trimming left V 1 base short and J 3 bases short, with 8 bases between. The DNA of the CDR3 is TGTGCCAGCAGTGAAGGGACGTTAACAGATACGCAGTATTTT. Translation: CASSEGTLTDTQYF.

The CDR3 region is CAWSTTAGARAFF. CDR3 coding DNA: TGTGCCTGGAGTACTACAGCGGGGGCCCGAGCTTTCTTT. The chain uses TRBV30 and TRBJ1-1, with D possibly matching TRBD1 (6 bases). Germline loops: CDR1 GTSNPN, CDR2 SVGIG (reference sequence). This CDR3 has 13 residues. Trimming removed 2 bases from V and 10 bases from J, with 17 bases in between.

V gene TRBV2 combines with J gene TRBJ2-3, with D possibly called TRBD1 or TRBD2 (5 bases each). Trimming stripped 6 bases from V and 2 bases from J, with 15 bases between. Germline CDR1 SNHLY, CDR2 FYNNEI. The CDR3 totals 15 residues. For the CDR3, the DNA is TGTGCCAGCAGCAGTCCGGGACGCTTCACAGATACGCAGTATTTT. Protein product: CASSSPGRFTDTQYF.

This clone appeared a few times. The rearrangement joins TRBV7-8 to TRBJ1-1, with unresolved D. Trimming shortened V by 5 bases and J by 1 base, and 11 bases separated the two germline ends. The length of the CDR3 is 14 residues. Germline V gives CDR1 SGHVS, CDR2 FQNEAQ. CDR3 residues: CASSPTRGNTEAFF. CDR3 nucleotides: TGTGCCAGCAGCCCCACACGAGGGAACACTGAAGCTTTCTTT. The full variable domain, in which reference TRBV7-8 and TRBJ1-1 provide the parts outside the CDR3, is GAGVSQSPRYKVAKRGQDVALRCDPISGHVSLFWYQQALGQGPEFLTYFQNEAQLDKSGLPSDRFFAERPEGSVSTLKIQRTQQEDSAVYLCASSPTRGNTEAFFGQGTRLTVV.

Remarks on this clone: The germline gene is not matched at one end of the junction; a read error may be the cause. The CDR3 is CASSYDNSGYTF. CDR3 bases: TGTGCCAGCAGCTATGACAACTCTGGCTACACCTTC. The chain uses TRBV5-4 and TRBJ1-2; no definite D call. CDR1 SGHNT and CDR2 YYREEE come from the germline V gene (reference sequence). The CDR3 consists of 12 residues. Based on the CDR3 plus reference TRBV5-4 and TRBJ1-2, the full variable domain is ETGVTQSPTHLIKTRGQQVTLRCSSQSGHNTVSWYQQALGQGPQFIFQYYREEENGRGNFPPRFSGLQFPNYSSELNVNALELDDSALYLCASSYDNSGYTFGSGTRLTVV.

The chain employs TRBV4-1 and TRBJ1-2; D not resolved. The length of the CDR3 is 16 residues. The ends were cut back, 0 bases at V and 4 bases at J, with 15 bases in the middle. Per the germline V gene, CDR1 is MGHRA and CDR2 is YSYEKL. The CDR3: CASSQDQALTGYGYTF. The CDR3 coding sequence is TGCGCCAGCAGCCAAGATCAAGCGCTAACTGGCTATGGCTACACCTTC.

V gene TRBV5-1 combines with J gene TRBJ2-3; TRBD1 might be the D (6 bases). V lost 3 bases to trimming and J lost 7 bases, with 9 bases between them. Germline V gene data show CDR1 as SGHRS and CDR2 as YFSETQ. This CDR3 has 12 amino acids. The CDR3 region has the DNA TGCGCCAGCAGCTCCCAGGGGAATACGCAGTATTTT. Encoded protein: CASSSQGNTQYF.